A selection of T cell receptor beta chains follows, all from one sample in a study of blood T cell repertoires in COVID-19. The repertoire was sequenced with immunoSEQ multiplex PCR; TCRdb's copy has only in-frame clones and lacks some. Here the sample spans approximately 210,000 clones, more than 80% being singletons. The sample was PBMCs or T cells enriched from blood (not recorded which). The receptors stem from a woman in her late teens or twenties who had recovered from COVID-19. The CDR3 runs from the conserved cysteine through the conserved F or W. D genes are given only for firm matches. Clone size is given for some rows only: seen once, a few or many times, or a class if the clone is expanded.

>NA|TRBJ2-1|15|TRBV2|TRBD2
TGTGCCAGCAGTGTCTCGGGGGGTCCTTACAATGAGCAGTTCTTC
CASSVSGGPYNEQFF
>NA|TRBJ1-6|17|TRBV7-8|NA
TGTGCCAGCAGCTTAGGCCATCCTAGCTCCTATAATTCACCCCTCCACTTT
CASSLGHPSSYNSPLHF
>NA|TRBJ2-7|18|TRBV2|NA
TGTGCCAGCAGTGACCCACGAGGCGCGGCCAGTAAATCCTACGAGCAGTACTTC
CASSDPRGAASKSYEQYF
>once|TRBJ1-4|12|TRBV29-1|NA
TGCAGCGTCCCAGGGTTGGGTGAAAAACTGTTTTTT
CSVPGLGEKLFF
>NA|TRBJ2-5|14|TRBV2|TRBD1
TGTGCCAGCAGCGCCCGACAGGGCCAAGAGACCCAGTACTTC
CASSARQGQETQYF
>NA|TRBJ2-5|15|TRBV6-1|NA
TGTGCCAGCAGTGACCCGAGTCTGGCGGAAGAGACCCAGTACTTC
CASSDPSLAEETQYF
>NA|TRBJ1-6|15|TRBV18|NA
TGTGCCAGCTCACCAACGGGCTCCTATAATTCACCCCTCCACTTT
CASSPTGSYNSPLHF
>NA|TRBJ1-4|13|TRBV6-5|NA
TGTGCCAGCCGTCGGACAGTCCGGGAAAAACTGTTTTTT
CASRRTVREKLFF
>NA|TRBJ1-2|13|TRBV7-9|NA
TGTGCCAGCAGCTTAGATAGCTACTATGGCTACACCTTC
CASSLDSYYGYTF
>NA|TRBJ1-3|15|TRBV7-9|TRBD1
TGTGCCAGCAGCTTAAGACAGGGACTTGGAAACACCATATATTTT
CASSLRQGLGNTIYF
>NA|TRBJ2-5|15|TRBV29-1|NA
TGCAGCGTTGAACCGGACACGCGTCTAAAGGAGACCCAGTACTTC
CSVEPDTRLKETQYF
>NA|TRBJ2-3|18|TRBV7-2|TRBD2
TGTGCCAGCAGCTTAGTAGGACGCGGGGGGGCTCGGGGAGATACGCAGTATTTT
CASSLVGRGGARGDTQYF
>NA|TRBJ2-7|16|TRBV12-5|TRBD1
TGTGCTAGTGGTTTGGTAAACAGGGGGCTCTCCTACGAGCAGTACTTC
CASGLVNRGLSYEQYF
>NA|TRBJ1-3|16|TRBV13|NA
TGTGCCAGCAGCTTATACGGGGAACTCTCTGGAAACACCATATATTTT
CASSLYGELSGNTIYF
>NA|TRBJ2-2|15|TRBV30|TRBD1
TGTGCCTGGAGTGGGACAGGGGGGAGCGCCGGGGAGCTGTTTTTT
CAWSGTGGSAGELFF
>NA|TRBJ2-7|14|TRBV27|TRBD1
TGTGCCAGCAGTCCATGGACAGGAAGTTACGAGCAGTACTTC
CASSPWTGSYEQYF
>NA|TRBJ2-3|15|TRBV7-9|NA
TGTGCCAGCAGCCTAACCGAACTTAGCACAGATACGCAGTATTTT
CASSLTELSTDTQYF
>NA|TRBJ1-2|14|TRBV3-1/TRBV3-2|NA
TGTGCCAGCAGCCAAGGCTCCCGAGGGGGAGGCTACACCTTC
CASSQGSRGGGYTF
>NA|TRBJ2-7|12|TRBV2|TRBD1
TGTGCCAGCAGTCCGGACAGGGTCGAGCAGTACTTC
CASSPDRVEQYF
>NA|TRBJ2-7|14|TRBV27|NA
TGTGCCAGCAGTTCGGGACTCGGGCCCTACGAGCAGTACTTC
CASSSGLGPYEQYF
>NA|TRBJ1-6|15|TRBV4-1|TRBD1
TGCGCCAGCAGCCCGAACGACAGGGCAAATTCACCCCTCCACTTT
CASSPNDRANSPLHF
>NA|TRBJ1-1|11|TRBV2|NA
TGTGCCAGCACCTCACAGGCTGAAGCTTTCTTT
CASTSQAEAFF
>NA|TRBJ2-7|15|TRBV5-1|NA
TGCGCCAGCAGCCCCCAATGGACAAATTACTACGAGCAGTACTTC
CASSPQWTNYYEQYF
>NA|TRBJ1-2|12|TRBV25-1|NA
TGTGCCAGCAGTGAATTACAGTATGGCTACACCTTC
CASSELQYGYTF
>once|TRBJ2-7|18|TRBV28|NA
TGTGCCAGCAGTTTAGTATTCCGACAGCCACTCAAGACGTACGAGCAGTACTTC
CASSLVFRQPLKTYEQYF
>NA|TRBJ1-2|15|TRBV9|TRBD1
TGTGCCAGCAGCGTAGTCGGGACAGGGGCCTATGGCTACACCTTC
CASSVVGTGAYGYTF
>NA|TRBJ2-1|15|TRBV28|NA
TGTGCCAGCAGTTTAGGGCAGGGTGTCCCTAATGAGCAGTTCTTC
CASSLGQGVPNEQFF
>once|TRBJ1-1|14|TRBV7-8|NA
TGTGCCAGCAGCCCCTCCCGCGGCGGCACTGAAGCTTTCTTT
CASSPSRGGTEAFF
>NA|TRBJ2-1|16|TRBV25-1|TRBD2
TGTGCCAGCAGTGAATATAAAGCGGGGGGTCTCAATGAGCAGTTCTTC
CASSEYKAGGLNEQFF
>NA|TRBJ2-7|14|TRBV2|TRBD1
TGTGCCAGCAGTGGTGGGGGACAGGGGAACGAGCAGTACTTC
CASSGGGQGNEQYF
>NA|TRBJ2-7|16|TRBV11-2|TRBD2
TGTGCCAGCAGCCCCTTTCTAGCGGGGGGATCGTACGAGCAGTACTTC
CASSPFLAGGSYEQYF
>few|TRBJ1-2|13|TRBV12-3/TRBV12-4|NA
TGTGCCAGCAGTTTAGGACAGAACTATGGCTACACCTTC
CASSLGQNYGYTF
>NA|TRBJ2-1|13|TRBV27|TRBD1
TGTGCCAGCAGTTTGTCCGACAGGGGCGAGCAGTTCTTC
CASSLSDRGEQFF
>NA|TRBJ1-6|18|TRBV27|TRBD1
TGTGCCAGCAGTTTACGACCTCAGACAGGGTTGGTTAATTCACCCCTCCACTTT
CASSLRPQTGLVNSPLHF
>NA|TRBJ2-7|15|TRBV3-1/TRBV3-2|TRBD1
TGTGCCAGCAGCCCAACCGGGACAGGGTTTTACGAGCAGTACTTC
CASSPTGTGFYEQYF
>NA|TRBJ1-2|13|TRBV10-3|NA
TGTGCCATCAGTGAGATCGAGTACTATGGCTACACCTTC
CAISEIEYYGYTF
>NA|TRBJ2-7|15|TRBV4-1|NA
TGCGCCAGCAGCCAAGATGGGGCCGACAGTTACGAGCAGTACTTC
CASSQDGADSYEQYF
>once|TRBJ2-7|14|TRBV7-6|NA
TGTGCCAGCAGCCCGGGTAGGGGCTCCTACGAGCAGTACTTC
CASSPGRGSYEQYF
>NA|TRBJ1-1|13|TRBV4-1|NA
TGCGCCAGCAGCCAAGCGGGGAGAACTGAAGCTTTCTTT
CASSQAGRTEAFF
>NA|TRBJ1-2|13|TRBV12-3/TRBV12-4|NA
TGTGCCAGCAGTTTAGTCAGGAACTATGGCTACACCTTC
CASSLVRNYGYTF
>once|TRBJ1-3|16|TRBV27|NA
TGTGCCAGCAGTTTATCGGGGGGTGGGCCTGGAAACACCATATATTTT
CASSLSGGGPGNTIYF